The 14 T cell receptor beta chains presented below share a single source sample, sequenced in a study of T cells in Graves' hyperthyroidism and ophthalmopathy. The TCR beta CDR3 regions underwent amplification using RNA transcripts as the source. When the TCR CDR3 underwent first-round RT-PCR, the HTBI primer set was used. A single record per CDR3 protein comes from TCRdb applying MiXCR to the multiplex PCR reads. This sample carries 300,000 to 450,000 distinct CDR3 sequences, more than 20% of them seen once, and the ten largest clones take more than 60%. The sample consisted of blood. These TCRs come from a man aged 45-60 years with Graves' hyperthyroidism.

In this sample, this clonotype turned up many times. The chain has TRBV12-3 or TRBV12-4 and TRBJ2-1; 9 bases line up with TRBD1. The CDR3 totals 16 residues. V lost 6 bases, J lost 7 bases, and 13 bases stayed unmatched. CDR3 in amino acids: CASSQDRDREGNEQFF. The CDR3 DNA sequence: TGTGCCAGCAGCCAGGACCGGGACAGGGAAGGGAATGAGCAGTTCTTC.

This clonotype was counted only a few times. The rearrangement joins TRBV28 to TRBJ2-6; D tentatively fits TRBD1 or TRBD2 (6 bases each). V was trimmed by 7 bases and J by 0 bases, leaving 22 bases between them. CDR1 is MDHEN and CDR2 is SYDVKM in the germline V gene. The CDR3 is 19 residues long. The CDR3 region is CASTTGRGRPRSGANVLTF. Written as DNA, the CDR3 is TGTGCCAGCACCACCGGCCGGGGGCGACCCCGCTCTGGGGCCAACGTCCTGACTTTC.

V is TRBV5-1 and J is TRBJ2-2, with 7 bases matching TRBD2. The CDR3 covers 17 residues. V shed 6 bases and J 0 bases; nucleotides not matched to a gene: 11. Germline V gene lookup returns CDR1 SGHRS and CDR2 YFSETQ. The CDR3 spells CASNSGRSGTNTGELFF. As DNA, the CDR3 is TGCGCCAGCAACTCAGGAAGAAGCGGGACGAACACCGGGGAGCTGTTTTTT. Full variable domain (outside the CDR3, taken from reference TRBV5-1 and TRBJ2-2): KAGVTQTPRYLIKTRGQQVTLSCSPISGHRSVSWYQQTPGQGLQFLFEYFSETQRNKGNFPGRFSGRQFSNSRSEMNVSTLELGDSALYLCASNSGRSGTNTGELFFGEGSRLTVL.

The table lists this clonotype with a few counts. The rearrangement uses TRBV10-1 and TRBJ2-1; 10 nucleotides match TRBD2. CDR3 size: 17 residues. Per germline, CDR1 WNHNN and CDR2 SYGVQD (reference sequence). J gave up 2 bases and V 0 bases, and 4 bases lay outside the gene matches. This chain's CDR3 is CASSESSGLATYNEQFF. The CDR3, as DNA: TGCGCCAGCAGTGAGTCGTCGGGACTAGCGACCTACAATGAGCAGTTCTTC.

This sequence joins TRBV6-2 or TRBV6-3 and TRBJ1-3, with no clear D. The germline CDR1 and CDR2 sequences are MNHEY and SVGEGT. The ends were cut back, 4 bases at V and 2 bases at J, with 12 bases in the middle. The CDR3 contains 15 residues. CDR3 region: CASSSGSSPGNTIYF. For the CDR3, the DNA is TGTGCCAGCAGTTCGGGCAGTTCACCTGGAAACACCATATATTTT.

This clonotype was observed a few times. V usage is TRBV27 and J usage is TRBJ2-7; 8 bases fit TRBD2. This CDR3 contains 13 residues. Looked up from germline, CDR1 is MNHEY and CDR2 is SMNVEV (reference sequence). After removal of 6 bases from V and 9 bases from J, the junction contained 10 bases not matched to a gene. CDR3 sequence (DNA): TGTGCCAGCAGCCCAGGGACTAGTTTGCGGCAGTACTTC. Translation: CASSPGTSLRQYF.

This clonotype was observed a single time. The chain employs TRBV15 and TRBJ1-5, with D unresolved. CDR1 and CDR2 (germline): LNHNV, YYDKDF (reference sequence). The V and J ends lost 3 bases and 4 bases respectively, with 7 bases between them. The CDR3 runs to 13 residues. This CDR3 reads CATSSGRNQPQHF. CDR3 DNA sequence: TGTGCCACCAGCAGCGGAAGAAATCAGCCCCAGCATTTT.

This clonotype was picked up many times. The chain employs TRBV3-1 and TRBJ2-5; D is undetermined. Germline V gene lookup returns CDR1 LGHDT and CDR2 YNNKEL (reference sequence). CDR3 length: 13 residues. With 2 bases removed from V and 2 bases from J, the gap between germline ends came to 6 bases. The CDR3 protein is CASSQLQQETQYF. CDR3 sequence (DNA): TGTGCCAGCAGCCAACTTCAGCAAGAGACCCAGTACTTC.

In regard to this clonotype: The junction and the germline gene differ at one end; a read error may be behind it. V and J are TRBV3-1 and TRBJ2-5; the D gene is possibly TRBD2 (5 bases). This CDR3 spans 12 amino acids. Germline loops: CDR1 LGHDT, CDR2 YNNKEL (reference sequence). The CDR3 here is CASSQGLDSPHF. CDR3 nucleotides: TGTGCCAGCAGCCAAGGGTTGGACTCTCCCCACTTC.

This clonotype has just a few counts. CDR3 sequence reads: CASSFGQYYEQYF. Here the CDR3 DNA reads TGTGCCAGCAGTTTTGGACAGTACTACGAGCAGTACTTC. This chain uses TRBV28 with TRBJ2-7; D possibly corresponds to TRBD1 (6 bases). V lost 3 bases to trimming and J lost 3 bases, with 9 bases between them. Germline CDR1 reads MDHEN; CDR2 reads SYDVKM. The CDR3 runs to 13 residues.

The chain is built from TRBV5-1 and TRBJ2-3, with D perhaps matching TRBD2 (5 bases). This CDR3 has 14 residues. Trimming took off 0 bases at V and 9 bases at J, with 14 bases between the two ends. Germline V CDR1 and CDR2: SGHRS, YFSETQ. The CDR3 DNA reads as TGCGCCAGCAGCTTGGCCGGGGATCAGCCAACGCAGTATTTT. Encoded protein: CASSLAGDQPTQYF.

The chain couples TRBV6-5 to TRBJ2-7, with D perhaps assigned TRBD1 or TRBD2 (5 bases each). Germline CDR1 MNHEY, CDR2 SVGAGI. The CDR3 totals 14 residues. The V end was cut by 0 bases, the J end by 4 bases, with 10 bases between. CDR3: CASSYSRGIYEQYF. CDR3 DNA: TGTGCCAGCAGTTACTCGAGGGGAATTTACGAGCAGTACTTC.

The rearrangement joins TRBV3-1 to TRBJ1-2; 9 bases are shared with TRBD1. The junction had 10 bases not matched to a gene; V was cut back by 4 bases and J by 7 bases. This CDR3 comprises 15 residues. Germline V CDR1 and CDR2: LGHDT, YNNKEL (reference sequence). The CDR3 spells CASSPTSQGAFGYTF. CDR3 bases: TGTGCCAGCAGCCCTACCTCACAGGGGGCTTTTGGCTACACCTTC.

For the CDR3, the DNA is TGCGCCAGCAGCTTGGACAGGGGAACTCTAGACAATGAGCAGTTCTTC. Translated, it gives CASSLDRGTLDNEQFF. This rearrangement joins TRBV5-1 to TRBJ2-1; 7 nucleotides align to TRBD1. From germline, CDR1 is SGHRS and CDR2 YFSETQ. J lost 5 bases, V lost 0 bases, and 8 bases had no gene match. The CDR3 runs 16 residues.